This entry features one T cell receptor (beta chain) sequence. Its matching antigen is unknown. Trimming took 3 bases from V and 0 from J, leaving 10 bases between them. Germline assignment: CDR1 SGHDT and CDR2 YYEEEE. The CDR3 covers 15 residues. The protocol was immunoSEQ multiplex PCR, while the TCRdb copy is restricted to in-frame clones and leaves out a portion. The table shows tens of thousands of clones, with 93% occurring only once. The record originates from a study of Tregs in tolerant kidney transplant recipients. Broader study findings: Tregs expanded with activated donor B cells seemed most donor-specific.

The chain is built from TRBV5-6 and TRBJ1-5; D might be TRBD1 (5 bases). This TCR was recovered from a human donor who received a combined kidney and bone marrow transplant. This material consisted of CD4+ T cells from blood, taken before the transplant. CDR3 residues: CASSSAGGSNQPQHF. The CDR3 DNA is TGTGCCAGCAGCTCCGCCGGGGGTAGCAATCAGCCCCAGCATTTT.